The 19 T cell receptor beta chains in this list originate from one sample, sequenced in a study of CD8 T cells in Susac syndrome. Reverse transcription used about 0.5 to 1 ug RNA and random hexamers. TCRdb re-analysed the immunoSEQ multiplex PCR reads in MiXCR, keeping a single row per CDR3 protein. The table lists nearly 110,000 distinct CDR3 sequences, approximately 94% of them singletons. The sample consisted of CD8+ T cells from PBMCs. The receptor set was obtained from a human donor with Susac syndrome.

This chain uses TRBV3-1 with TRBJ2-7; D ambiguous. Per germline, CDR1 LGHDT and CDR2 YNNKEL (reference sequence). Trimming stripped 0 bases from V and 2 bases from J, with 17 bases between. The CDR3 length is 17 residues. DNA of the CDR3: TGTGCCAGCAGCCAAGACCCTCGACTTCTATCCGCCTACGAGCAGTACTTC. It specifies CASSQDPRLLSAYEQYF.

The V call is TRBV20-1, the J call TRBJ2-5, with D hard to call. The CDR3 has 12 amino acids. Germline loops: CDR1 DFQATT, CDR2 SNEGSKA (reference sequence). V shed 5 bases and J shed 1 base, with 8 bases lying between them. The CDR3: CSAYPGQETQYF. CDR3 nucleotides: TGCAGTGCTTACCCGGGCCAAGAGACCCAGTACTTC.

This sequence joins TRBV6-6 and TRBJ2-3; no reliable D call. Germline V gene lookup returns CDR1 MNHNY and CDR2 SVGAGI (reference sequence). V was pared by 2 bases and J by 0 bases, with 6 bases between. The CDR3 contains 14 residues. Written as DNA, the CDR3 is TGTGCCAGCAGTTACCCCTCTAGCACAGATACGCAGTATTTT. It encodes CASSYPSSTDTQYF.

This clonotype was seen a handful of times. V and J are TRBV5-6 and TRBJ1-5; no reliable D call. This CDR3 has 12 residues. The V end lost 1 base, the J end lost 4 bases, and 3 bases lay between the germline ends. Germline-derived CDR1 and CDR2 are SGHDT and YYEEEE. CDR3 DNA sequence: TGTGCCAGCAGCTTGAGGAATCAGCCCCAGCATTTT. Residues: CASSLRNQPQHF.

This clonotype came up once. The V call is TRBV7-9, the J call TRBJ2-5; D gene ambiguous. The CDR3 totals 15 residues. Trimming took off 2 bases at V and 0 bases at J, with 10 bases between the two ends. CDR1 SEHNR and CDR2 FQNEAQ come from the germline V gene (reference sequence). This CDR3 reads CASSLTVQHQETQYF. The CDR3 bases are TGTGCCAGCAGCTTAACGGTCCAGCACCAAGAGACCCAGTACTTC.

The rearrangement links TRBV9 to TRBJ1-2, with D possibly TRBD1 on 6 matching bases. The CDR3 covers 18 residues. The V gene's germline CDR1 is SGDLS and CDR2 YYNGEE. V gave up 2 bases and J gave up 3 bases, with 23 bases separating them. CDR3 sequence reads: CASSVSTLVGRGDYGYTF. In DNA, the CDR3 is TGTGCCAGCAGCGTCAGCACGTTAGTAGGCAGGGGAGACTATGGCTACACCTTC.

The genes are TRBV13 and TRBJ2-3; 7 nucleotides align to TRBD2. J gave up 3 bases and V 5 bases, and 14 bases lay outside the gene matches. The CDR3 is 17 residues long. The germline CDR1 and CDR2 sequences are PRHDT and FYEKMQ (reference sequence). CDR3 loop: CASSPRTGGMLTDTQYF. Written as DNA, the CDR3 is TGTGCCAGCAGCCCAAGAACGGGGGGTATGCTTACAGATACGCAGTATTTT.

The rearrangement uses TRBV2 and TRBJ2-1; D remains ambiguous. Deletions cut 2 bases from V and 8 bases from J, with 4 bases between. Germline V CDR1 and CDR2: SNHLY, FYNNEI. The CDR3 covers 11 residues. CDR3 loop: CASSEQDEQFF. As DNA, the CDR3 is TGTGCCAGCAGTGAACAGGATGAGCAGTTCTTC.

This clonotype has a single count. This chain connects TRBV5-1 to TRBJ1-1, with D hard to call. The CDR3 spans 14 residues. Germline-derived CDR1 and CDR2 are SGHRS and YFSETQ. Trimming left V 6 bases short and J 1 base short, with 13 bases between. CDR3 region: CASTFGERNTEAFF. The CDR3 nucleotides read TGCGCCAGCACTTTTGGGGAGAGGAACACTGAAGCTTTCTTT.

This clonotype was recorded only once. The gene calls are TRBV9 and TRBJ2-1; 8 bases are a match to TRBD2. The CDR3 runs 13 residues. CDR1 is SGDLS, CDR2 YYNGEE, per germline. Trimming cost V 3 bases and J 7 bases; bases outside gene matches: 3. The CDR3 protein is CASSGSGGNEQFF. The CDR3 DNA reads TGTGCCAGCAGCGGATCGGGGGGGAATGAGCAGTTCTTC.

The chain combines TRBV9 with TRBJ1-2; D is possibly TRBD1 (5 bases). Deletions cut 0 bases from V and 4 bases from J, with 16 bases between. The germline gives CDR1 SGDLS, CDR2 YYNGEE. The CDR3 contains 16 residues. In DNA form, the CDR3 reads TGTGCCAGCAGCGTAGGAGACAGAGGGAAGGGCTATGGCTACACCTTC. Encoded protein: CASSVGDRGKGYGYTF.

This clonotype was found once. The chain couples TRBV24-1 to TRBJ2-2; tentatively, D is TRBD1 (5 bases). This CDR3 contains 14 residues. The germline CDR1 and CDR2 sequences are KGHDR and SFDVKD. With 8 bases removed from V and 2 bases from J, the gap between germline ends came to 11 bases. This CDR3 reads CATKAQVNTGELFF. The CDR3 region has the DNA TGTGCCACCAAAGCACAGGTTAACACCGGGGAGCTGTTTTTT.

The chain combines TRBV20-1 with TRBJ2-5; D is unresolved. The CDR3 totals 13 residues. V dropped 6 bases and J dropped 5 bases, with 16 bases sitting between them. In germline, CDR1 is DFQATT, CDR2 SNEGSKA (reference sequence). The CDR3 sequence is CSAKISFSETQYF. The CDR3 nucleotides are TGCAGTGCCAAGATCAGCTTTTCGGAGACCCAGTACTTC.

This clonotype was counted a single time. The J gene is TRBJ2-1, the V gene TRBV7-9, with D possibly being TRBD2 (6 bases). V gave up 3 bases and J gave up 4 bases, with 19 bases separating them. The CDR3 runs 17 residues. Germline V gene lookup returns CDR1 SEHNR and CDR2 FQNEAQ (reference sequence). In nucleotides, the CDR3 is TGTGCCAGCAGCTTCAGAAGCCCGGGACTCCGGTACAATGAGCAGTTCTTC. This encodes CASSFRSPGLRYNEQFF.

This chain uses TRBV27 with TRBJ2-6; D is tentatively TRBD1 or TRBD2 (5 bases each). Between the trimmed V and J ends, which lost 3 bases and 2 bases, there was a span of 5 bases. CDR1 is MNHEY, CDR2 SMNVEV, per germline (reference sequence). The CDR3 extends over 14 amino acids. The CDR3 sequence: CASSLGAGANVLTF. DNA of the CDR3: TGTGCCAGCAGTTTGGGGGCTGGGGCCAACGTCCTGACTTTC.

V is TRBV18 and J is TRBJ1-4, with D possibly TRBD1 on 5 matching bases. Germline V lookup: CDR1 KGHSH, CDR2 LQKENI. The CDR3 contains 17 residues. Trimming removed 0 bases at V and 8 bases at J, with 19 bases between. This CDR3 is CASSPPAGNWIEEKLFF. Written as DNA, the CDR3 is TGTGCCAGCTCACCACCGGCAGGGAATTGGATTGAGGAAAAACTGTTTTTT. Based on the CDR3 plus reference TRBV18 and TRBJ1-4, the full variable domain is NAGVMQNPRHLVRRRGQEARLRCSPMKGHSHVYWYRQLPEEGLKFMVYLQKENIIDESGMPKERFSAEFPKEGPSILRIQQVVRGDSAAYFCASSPPAGNWIEEKLFFGSGTQLSVL.

This chain connects TRBV20-1 to TRBJ2-3; 8 positions match TRBD2. The CDR3 loop spans 16 amino acids. After removal of 4 bases from V and 2 bases from J, the junction contained 11 bases not matched to a gene. Germline lookup yields CDR1 DFQATT and CDR2 SNEGSKA (reference sequence). This CDR3 reads CSANPKAGVYTDTQYF. The CDR3 DNA is TGCAGTGCTAACCCCAAAGCGGGGGTTTACACAGATACGCAGTATTTT.

The V call is TRBV7-9, the J call TRBJ2-7, with 10 nucleotides matching TRBD1. Germline V CDR1 and CDR2: SEHNR, FQNEAQ (reference sequence). The V segment lost 4 bases and the J segment 6 bases; nucleotides outside the gene matches: 9. This CDR3 has 15 amino acids. DNA for the CDR3: TGTGCCAGCAGCTCAGGAACCGGGACAGGGGTCGAGCAGTACTTC. Its translation is CASSSGTGTGVEQYF.

The table lists this clonotype with a count of one. The chain is built from TRBV7-6 and TRBJ2-7; D is perhaps TRBD1 (6 bases). Germline V gives CDR1 SGHVS, CDR2 FNYEAQ. V lost 8 bases and J 0 bases, leaving 14 bases between the germline ends. The CDR3 has 14 amino acids. The CDR3 DNA reads as TGTGCCAGCTCGTCAGGGGAAAGCTCCTACGAGCAGTACTTC. It encodes CASSSGESSYEQYF. Full variable domain (remainder filled in from reference TRBV7-6 and TRBJ2-7): GAGVSQSPRYKVTKRGQDVALRCDPISGHVSLYWYRQALGQGPEFLTYFNYEAQQDKSGLPNDRFSAERPEGSISTLTIQRTEQRDSAMYRCASSSGESSYEQYFGPGTRLTVT.